Given below is one T cell receptor (beta chain) in context. The data are from a study of shared clonotypes between healthy human individuals. The assay was immunoSEQ multiplex PCR, and TCRdb's table has in-frame clones only and misses some. This table holds more than 1,200,000 clones, approximately 98.5% found once. This CDR3 region has 14 residues. Germline V lookup: CDR1 MNHNS, CDR2 SASEGT. V gave up 10 bases and J gave up 1 base, with 16 bases separating them. The specimen was naive CD4+ T cells sorted from blood. Stated subset: CD45RA+ positively selected. The rearrangement uses TRBV6-1 and TRBJ2-5; TRBD2 is a possible D gene (6 bases). The receptor was isolated from a man aged 25-45 years in good health. The CDR3 reads CATTRVGGQETQYF. The CDR3 DNA reads as TGTGCCACCACCCGGGTCGGGGGCCAAGAGACCCAGTACTTC.